These T cell receptor beta chains were read from a single sample in a study of blood T cell repertoires in COVID-19. Generated by immunoSEQ multiplex PCR, the TCRdb table keeps only in-frame clones and is missing some. There are about 130,000 clones in the sample; 70% to 80% occur only once, and around 9.9% lies in the top ten. The specimen was peripheral blood. The receptor source for this set is a man aged 60-69 years who had recovered from COVID-19. Both conserved end residues are part of each CDR3. The order of the fields is clone size, V gene, J gene, D gene, CDR3 DNA, CDR3 protein. D genes are given only for firm matches. For some rows the clone size is stated as once, few or many, or as a class when expanded; others skip it.

abundance: NA; v_gene: TRBV7-2; j_gene: TRBJ1-3; d_gene: NA; CDR3nt: TGTGCCAGCAGCCTAGGCCCGACAGCCTCTGGAAACACCATATATTTT; CDR3aa: CASSLGPTASGNTIYF
abundance: once; v_gene: TRBV6-5; j_gene: TRBJ2-3; d_gene: NA; CDR3nt: TGTGCCAGCAGAACCGGACAGACAGCAGATACGCAGTATTTT; CDR3aa: CASRTGQTADTQYF
abundance: NA; v_gene: TRBV13; j_gene: TRBJ1-3; d_gene: NA; CDR3nt: TGTGCCAGCAGCGCTGGCGGTAGAAACACCATATATTTT; CDR3aa: CASSAGGRNTIYF
abundance: NA; v_gene: TRBV7-9; j_gene: TRBJ2-7; d_gene: NA; CDR3nt: TGTGCCAGCAGCTTAGCGAAGGGGTTCTACGAGCAGTACTTC; CDR3aa: CASSLAKGFYEQYF
abundance: NA; v_gene: TRBV4-3; j_gene: TRBJ1-3; d_gene: NA; CDR3nt: TGCGCCAGCAGCCAACAGGGCTCTGGAAACACCATATATTTT; CDR3aa: CASSQQGSGNTIYF
abundance: NA; v_gene: TRBV5-1; j_gene: TRBJ2-3; d_gene: TRBD2; CDR3nt: TGCGCCAGCAGTCCCCGATGGACTAGCGGAACCACAGATACGCAGTATTTT; CDR3aa: CASSPRWTSGTTDTQYF
abundance: once; v_gene: TRBV4-3; j_gene: TRBJ1-4; d_gene: TRBD1; CDR3nt: TGCGCCAGCAGCCAAGATAGCACAGGGGGTGAAAAACTGTTTTTT; CDR3aa: CASSQDSTGGEKLFF
abundance: NA; v_gene: TRBV6-5; j_gene: TRBJ1-4; d_gene: NA; CDR3nt: TGTGCCAGCAGTCACTCCTTGGGCGAAAAACTGTTTTTT; CDR3aa: CASSHSLGEKLFF
abundance: NA; v_gene: TRBV28; j_gene: TRBJ2-7; d_gene: NA; CDR3nt: TGTGCCAGCAGTTTTATTCTGAGCTCCTACGAGCAGTACTTC; CDR3aa: CASSFILSSYEQYF
abundance: NA; v_gene: TRBV6-6; j_gene: TRBJ1-1; d_gene: TRBD1; CDR3nt: TGTGCCAGCATATGGGGGACAGCGGGCACTGAAGCTTTCTTT; CDR3aa: CASIWGTAGTEAFF
abundance: once; v_gene: TRBV7-2; j_gene: TRBJ1-5; d_gene: TRBD1; CDR3nt: TGTGCCAGCAGCTTTGACAGGGGGAGTATCCAGCCCCAGCATTTT; CDR3aa: CASSFDRGSIQPQHF
abundance: NA; v_gene: TRBV28; j_gene: TRBJ1-2; d_gene: TRBD1; CDR3nt: TGTGCCAGCAGCAAAAATGATCCGGGACAGGGGAGTAGGGGCTACACCTTC; CDR3aa: CASSKNDPGQGSRGYTF
abundance: NA; v_gene: TRBV28; j_gene: TRBJ1-1; d_gene: NA; CDR3nt: TGTGCCAGCAGCACCGGCTATCAAGCTAGAAACCAAGCTTTCTTT; CDR3aa: CASSTGYQARNQAFF
abundance: NA; v_gene: TRBV30; j_gene: TRBJ1-2; d_gene: NA; CDR3nt: TGTGCCTGGAGTTTCTTCCTTACAGGGACTAACTATGGCTACACCTTC; CDR3aa: CAWSFFLTGTNYGYTF
abundance: NA; v_gene: TRBV6-6; j_gene: TRBJ2-7; d_gene: NA; CDR3nt: TGTGCCAGCAGGGAGGACTGGGACTCCTACGAGCAGTACTTC; CDR3aa: CASREDWDSYEQYF
abundance: NA; v_gene: TRBV23-1; j_gene: TRBJ1-2; d_gene: NA; CDR3nt: TGCGCCAGCAGTCAATCGTTAGAGGCATCCCACCCCCACTATGGCTACACCTTC; CDR3aa: CASSQSLEASHPHYGYTF
abundance: NA; v_gene: TRBV7-6; j_gene: TRBJ2-3; d_gene: TRBD2; CDR3nt: TGTGCCAGCAGCTTTGGGGGACTAGCGGGAGTAAGCACAGATACGCAGTATTTT; CDR3aa: CASSFGGLAGVSTDTQYF
abundance: NA; v_gene: TRBV28; j_gene: TRBJ1-4; d_gene: TRBD1; CDR3nt: TGTGCCAGCAGTTTAGTGACAGGGAGTTCCGAAAAACTGTTTTTT; CDR3aa: CASSLVTGSSEKLFF
abundance: NA; v_gene: TRBV6-5; j_gene: TRBJ1-5; d_gene: NA; CDR3nt: TGTGCCAGCAGTTACTCGTCACAGGCTGGTCAGCCCCAGCATTTT; CDR3aa: CASSYSSQAGQPQHF
abundance: NA; v_gene: TRBV27; j_gene: TRBJ2-7; d_gene: TRBD1; CDR3nt: TGTGCCAGCAGACCTACCATGGGGGACAGTTTCTACGAGCAGTACTTC; CDR3aa: CASRPTMGDSFYEQYF
abundance: NA; v_gene: TRBV18; j_gene: TRBJ2-5; d_gene: NA; CDR3nt: TGTGCCAGCTCACCAATAGGGGCCCTCCAAGAGACCCAGTACTTC; CDR3aa: CASSPIGALQETQYF
abundance: NA; v_gene: TRBV14; j_gene: TRBJ2-1; d_gene: TRBD1; CDR3nt: TGTGCCAGCAGCCAAGTTTTGACAGGGGATGGAATTCCCTACAATGAGCAGTTCTTC; CDR3aa: CASSQVLTGDGIPYNEQFF
abundance: NA; v_gene: TRBV3-1/TRBV3-2; j_gene: TRBJ2-7; d_gene: NA; CDR3nt: TGTGCCAGCAGCCAAGATCGACGCAGGGGCGCACACTACGAGCAGTACTTC; CDR3aa: CASSQDRRRGAHYEQYF
abundance: NA; v_gene: TRBV30; j_gene: TRBJ2-7; d_gene: NA; CDR3nt: TGTGCCTGGAGATACGACAGGTATTCCTACGAGCAGTACTTC; CDR3aa: CAWRYDRYSYEQYF
abundance: once; v_gene: TRBV5-4; j_gene: TRBJ1-1; d_gene: TRBD1; CDR3nt: TGTGCCAGCAGCTTGAAAGGGACAGGTTCATTGAACACTGAAGCTTTCTTT; CDR3aa: CASSLKGTGSLNTEAFF
abundance: NA; v_gene: TRBV28; j_gene: TRBJ2-3; d_gene: TRBD1; CDR3nt: TGTGCCAGCAGTTTAAGGACAGGGGTAACAGATACGCAGTATTTT; CDR3aa: CASSLRTGVTDTQYF
abundance: NA; v_gene: TRBV4-3; j_gene: TRBJ2-7; d_gene: NA; CDR3nt: TGCGCCAGCAGCCAAGTTGTCTACCGCCCTTCCTACGAGCAGTACTTC; CDR3aa: CASSQVVYRPSYEQYF
abundance: NA; v_gene: TRBV11-2; j_gene: TRBJ2-3; d_gene: TRBD1; CDR3nt: TGTGCCAGCAGCCGGACGGCCAGGGGGAGCACAGATACGCAGTATTTT; CDR3aa: CASSRTARGSTDTQYF
abundance: few; v_gene: TRBV9; j_gene: TRBJ2-3; d_gene: TRBD2; CDR3nt: TGTGCCAGCAGCCCCAGGAGGCGGGAGTCCCCAGATACGCAGTATTTT; CDR3aa: CASSPRRRESPDTQYF
abundance: once; v_gene: TRBV18; j_gene: TRBJ2-7; d_gene: TRBD2; CDR3nt: TGTGCCAGCTCACCCGGGAGCGGGAGGTCCTACGAGCAGTACTTC; CDR3aa: CASSPGSGRSYEQYF
abundance: NA; v_gene: TRBV27; j_gene: TRBJ2-7; d_gene: NA; CDR3nt: TGTGCCAGCAGTTTTCGTGGCAGATCTAGCTCCTACGAGCAGTACTTC; CDR3aa: CASSFRGRSSSYEQYF
abundance: NA; v_gene: TRBV2; j_gene: TRBJ1-2; d_gene: TRBD1; CDR3nt: TGTGCCAGCAGTGCGGGGACAGGGCCTATTGGTGGCTACACCTTC; CDR3aa: CASSAGTGPIGGYTF
abundance: once; v_gene: TRBV9; j_gene: TRBJ2-3; d_gene: TRBD2; CDR3nt: TGTGCCAGCAGCGTACGCGGGGGGGATACAGATACGCAGTATTTT; CDR3aa: CASSVRGGDTDTQYF
abundance: NA; v_gene: TRBV27; j_gene: TRBJ1-3; d_gene: NA; CDR3nt: TGTGCCAGCAGTTTCCTGGACACGGGAAACACCATATATTTT; CDR3aa: CASSFLDTGNTIYF
abundance: NA; v_gene: TRBV7-2; j_gene: TRBJ1-5; d_gene: NA; CDR3nt: TGTGCCAGCAGCCCCCAGGAATATCAGCCCCAGCATTTT; CDR3aa: CASSPQEYQPQHF
abundance: NA; v_gene: TRBV7-9; j_gene: TRBJ1-2; d_gene: NA; CDR3nt: TGTGCCAGCAGCATGCCCGAGGGCTATGGCTACACCTTC; CDR3aa: CASSMPEGYGYTF
abundance: NA; v_gene: TRBV5-1; j_gene: TRBJ2-7; d_gene: TRBD2; CDR3nt: TGCGCCAGCAGCTTGGCCCGTGGGACTAGCGGATCCTACGAGCAGTACTTC; CDR3aa: CASSLARGTSGSYEQYF
abundance: once; v_gene: TRBV9; j_gene: TRBJ1-1; d_gene: NA; CDR3nt: TGTGCCAGCAGCGGAAGAGGGGGCACTGAAGCTTTCTTT; CDR3aa: CASSGRGGTEAFF
abundance: NA; v_gene: TRBV5-6; j_gene: TRBJ2-1; d_gene: TRBD1; CDR3nt: TGTGCCAGCAGCCGACAGGGGGATACCGGGAATGAGCAGTTCTTC; CDR3aa: CASSRQGDTGNEQFF
abundance: NA; v_gene: TRBV28; j_gene: TRBJ1-2; d_gene: NA; CDR3nt: TGTGCCAGCAGTTTCGGGACTCTCGACTATGGCTACACCTTC; CDR3aa: CASSFGTLDYGYTF
abundance: few; v_gene: TRBV18; j_gene: TRBJ1-6; d_gene: TRBD1; CDR3nt: TGTGCCAGCTCATCTGCGGGACAGAGCTTATCCTATAATTCACCCCTCCACTTT; CDR3aa: CASSSAGQSLSYNSPLHF